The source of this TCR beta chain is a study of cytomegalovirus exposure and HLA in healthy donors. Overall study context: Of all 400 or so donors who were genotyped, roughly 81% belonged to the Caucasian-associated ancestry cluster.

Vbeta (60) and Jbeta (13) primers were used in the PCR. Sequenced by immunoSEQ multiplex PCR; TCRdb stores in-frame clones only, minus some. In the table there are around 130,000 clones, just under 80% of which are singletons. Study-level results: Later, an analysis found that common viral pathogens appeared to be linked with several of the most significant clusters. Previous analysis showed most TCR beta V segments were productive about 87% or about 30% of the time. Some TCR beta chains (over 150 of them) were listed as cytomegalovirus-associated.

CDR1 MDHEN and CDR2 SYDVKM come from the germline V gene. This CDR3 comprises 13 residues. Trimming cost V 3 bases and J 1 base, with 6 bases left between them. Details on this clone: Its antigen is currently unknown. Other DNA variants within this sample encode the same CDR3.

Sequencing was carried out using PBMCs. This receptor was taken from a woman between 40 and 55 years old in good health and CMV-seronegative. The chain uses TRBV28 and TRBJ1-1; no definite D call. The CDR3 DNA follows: TGTGCCAGCAGTTTGCTCGGGAACACTGAAGCTTTCTTT. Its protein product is CASSLLGNTEAFF.